The clone carrying this T cell receptor (beta chain) was found a few times. 60 Vbeta and 13 Jbeta primers were used in PCR. Measured with immunoSEQ multiplex PCR; TCRdb has only the in-frame clones, and not every one. The sample has 99,000 or so clones; about 80% are singletons. The germline CDR1 and CDR2 sequences are LNHDA and SQIVND (reference sequence). Trimming removed 1 base from V and 9 bases from J, with 9 bases in between. The length of the CDR3 is 12 residues. This sample stems from a study of cytomegalovirus exposure and HLA in healthy donors. This chain uses TRBV19 with TRBJ1-2, with D possibly TRBD1 on 5 matching bases. This TCR derives from a male donor in good health and CMV-seropositive. Sample: PBMCs. The chain's CDR3 is CASSIVKGSYTF. The DNA for the CDR3 is TGTGCCAGTAGTATAGTAAAGGGGAGCTACACCTTC.